Listed here are 19 T cell receptor beta chains from one sample, sequenced in a study of T cell responses to AZD1222 COVID-19 vaccine. Here immunoSEQ multiplex PCR was the method, and the copy in TCRdb shows in-frame clones only, minus some. The sample records some 96,000 clones, 80% to 90% being singletons. Sequenced material: peripheral blood, taken on day 0 of AZD1222 vaccination. These receptors originate from an adult in good health.

In this sample, this clone turned up once. Written as DNA, the CDR3 is TGTGCCAGCAGCTTGGTTGGGACAGAAAATCAGCCCCAGCATTTT. Amino acids: CASSLVGTENQPQHF. The chain is built from TRBV5-5 and TRBJ1-5; 7 nucleotides line up with TRBD1. V lost 0 bases, J lost 4 bases, and 4 bases stayed unmatched. Germline V CDR1 and CDR2: SGHKS, YYEKEE (reference sequence). The CDR3 covers 15 residues.

This chain uses TRBV27 with TRBJ1-2; unclear D gene. This CDR3 contains 11 residues. Germline V gives CDR1 MNHEY, CDR2 SMNVEV (reference sequence). The V end was cut by 9 bases, the J end by 2 bases, with 7 bases between. CDR3 DNA sequence: TGTGCCAGTGGCGCCAACTATGGCTACACCTTC. It specifies CASGANYGYTF.

The chain uses TRBV5-1 and TRBJ1-1; no firm D call. The V end was cut by 2 bases, the J end by 1 base, with 6 bases between. The germline V gene encodes CDR1 SGHRS and CDR2 YFSETQ. The CDR3 runs to 13 residues. CDR3 loop: CASSFARNTEAFF. DNA of the CDR3: TGCGCCAGCAGCTTCGCCAGGAACACTGAAGCTTTCTTT.

V usage is TRBV4-3 and J usage is TRBJ1-4; tentative D call: TRBD1 (6 bases). This CDR3 has 17 amino acids. Germline V CDR1 and CDR2: LGHNA, YSLEER. The germline V and J ends were trimmed by 0 bases and 8 bases, with 19 bases remaining between them. The CDR3 reads CASSQDIGAGVKEKLFF. The CDR3 region has the DNA TGCGCCAGCAGCCAAGATATAGGGGCAGGGGTGAAGGAAAAACTGTTTTTT.

The chain carries TRBV7-8 and TRBJ2-7, with 12 bases aligning to TRBD2. Germline V CDR1 and CDR2: SGHVS, FQNEAQ. Trimming cost V 1 base and J 5 bases; bases outside gene matches: 15. The CDR3 loop spans 19 amino acids. CDR3 region: CASSLEFVASGRAAHEQYF. The CDR3, as DNA: TGTGCCAGCAGCTTAGAGTTTGTGGCTAGCGGGAGGGCCGCCCACGAGCAGTACTTC.

The rearrangement uses TRBV12-3 or TRBV12-4 and TRBJ2-7; D unresolved. The CDR3 is 13 amino acids. Trimming left V 4 bases short and J 4 bases short, with 11 bases between. The CDR3 loop reads CASSSSIGYEQYF. CDR3 coding DNA: TGTGCCAGCAGTTCAAGTATAGGTTACGAGCAGTACTTC.

This chain uses TRBV19 with TRBJ1-1; D is unresolved. Trimming shortened V by 7 bases and J by 1 base, and 16 bases separated the two germline ends. CDR3 size: 15 residues. Germline V gives CDR1 LNHDA, CDR2 SQIVND (reference sequence). The CDR3 DNA is TGTGCCAGTATGGAAGGGAGCGTGGGGAACACTGAAGCTTTCTTT. Encoded protein: CASMEGSVGNTEAFF.

J is TRBJ1-6 and V is TRBV4-3, with D possibly matching TRBD1 (5 bases). From germline, CDR1 is LGHNA and CDR2 YSLEER. Between the trimmed V and J ends, which lost 8 bases and 9 bases, there was a span of 14 bases. The CDR3 consists of 13 residues. The CDR3 DNA reads as TGCGCCAGCGGGACCTTCGGCAGTTCACCCCTCCACTTT. It yields the protein CASGTFGSSPLHF.

The chain carries TRBV11-2 and TRBJ1-1; D gene ambiguous. V gave up 5 bases and J gave up 4 bases, with 11 bases separating them. Looked up from germline, CDR1 is SGHAT and CDR2 is FQNNGV. This CDR3 comprises 13 residues. The CDR3 loop is CASSPAMGTEAFF. The DNA of the CDR3 is TGTGCCAGCAGCCCCGCCATGGGCACTGAAGCTTTCTTT.

This sequence joins TRBV7-3 and TRBJ2-7; no definite D call. The V gene's germline CDR1 is SGHTA and CDR2 FQGTGA. The CDR3 length is 13 residues. The V gene lost 0 bases and the J gene lost 5 bases, with 8 bases spanning the gap. This chain's CDR3 is CASSLTVGHEQYF. The CDR3, as DNA: TGTGCCAGCAGCTTAACTGTGGGCCACGAGCAGTACTTC.

The chain is built from TRBV27 and TRBJ2-7, with 7 bases matching TRBD2. This CDR3 spans 14 amino acids. Germline CDR1 reads MNHEY; CDR2 reads SMNVEV (reference sequence). The J segment lost 4 bases and the V segment lost 3 bases, leaving 6 bases of the junction unmatched. The CDR3, as DNA: TGTGCCAGCAGTTTTGGGGGGGGATTTTACGAGCAGTACTTC. Translation: CASSFGGGFYEQYF.

This sequence joins TRBV25-1 and TRBJ1-2, with unresolved D. V was cut by 4 bases and J by 4 bases, with 13 bases left in between. Germline V gene lookup returns CDR1 MGHDK and CDR2 SYGVNS. CDR3 size: 14 residues. The CDR3 region is CASSAAETIYGYTF. For the CDR3, the DNA is TGTGCCAGCAGTGCGGCAGAAACCATCTATGGCTACACCTTC.

J is TRBJ2-1 and V is TRBV5-4; TRBD1 aligns across 8 bases. The CDR3 covers 16 residues. Per the germline V gene, CDR1 is SGHNT and CDR2 is YYREEE (reference sequence). V trimming: 1 base; J trimming: 6 bases; junction bases outside the gene matches: 9. CDR3 bases: TGTGCCAGCAGCTTGCTAGGGACAGGAAGGTTCAATGAGCAGTTCTTC. Residues: CASSLLGTGRFNEQFF. The full variable domain, in which reference TRBV5-4 and TRBJ2-1 provide the parts outside the CDR3, is ETGVTQSPTHLIKTRGQQVTLRCSSQSGHNTVSWYQQALGQGPQFIFQYYREEENGRGNFPPRFSGLQFPNYSSELNVNALELDDSALYLCASSLLGTGRFNEQFFGPGTRLTVL.

The rearrangement joins TRBV6-5 to TRBJ1-2; the match to TRBD1 covers 11 bases. CDR3 length: 15 residues. Germline CDR1 is MNHEY and CDR2 is SVGAGI. V shed 6 bases and J 5 bases; nucleotides not matched to a gene: 8. This CDR3 reads CASSPGGTGGYGYTF. For the CDR3, the DNA is TGTGCCAGCAGCCCAGGCGGGACAGGGGGTTATGGCTACACCTTC.

CDR3 nucleotide sequence: TGTGCCAGCAGCGTCGGGACAGAGGGAACTGGCTACACCTTC. Translated: CASSVGTEGTGYTF. The chain has TRBV7-2 and TRBJ1-2, with 7 nucleotides matching TRBD1. CDR3 length equals 14 residues. With 5 bases clipped from V and 7 bases from J, the junction kept 10 bases outside the gene matches. The germline V gene has CDR1 SGHTA and CDR2 FQGNSA.

This clone has just one count. The chain employs TRBV7-3 and TRBJ2-1, with a weak D call TRBD2 (6 bases). The CDR3 covers 17 residues. V was clipped by 5 bases and J by 4 bases, with 21 bases between them. CDR1 and CDR2 (germline): SGHTA, FQGTGA. The CDR3 protein is CASSLKTGVGPYNEQFF. CDR3 DNA: TGTGCCAGCAGCCTCAAAACGGGAGTGGGCCCGTACAATGAGCAGTTCTTC.

This clone was observed once. The chain joins TRBV6-2 or TRBV6-3 to TRBJ2-5; tentatively, D is TRBD2 (6 bases). Trimming took off 2 bases at V and 1 base at J, with 14 bases between the two ends. CDR1 and CDR2 (germline): MNHEY, SVGEGT. CDR3 size: 16 residues. CDR3 coding DNA: TGTGCCAGCAGTTACGGGCCGGGCGGGGCCCAAGAGACCCAGTACTTC. Its protein is CASSYGPGGAQETQYF.

This clone was found a few times. The chain joins TRBV30 to TRBJ1-2, with TRBD1 as a possible D gene (5 bases). Germline V gene data show CDR1 as GTSNPN and CDR2 as SVGIG (reference sequence). Trimming took off 1 base at V and 8 bases at J, with 23 bases between the two ends. The CDR3 covers 16 residues. The CDR3 loop is CAWSEFASGAGRGYTF. CDR3 sequence (DNA): TGTGCCTGGAGTGAATTTGCGTCCGGGGCAGGGAGAGGCTACACCTTC.

Regarding this clone: A junction end diverges from the germline sequence, so it may reflect a read error. The chain carries TRBV4-3 and TRBJ1-1; TRBD1 might be the D (6 bases). CDR1 is LGHNA and CDR2 is YSLEER in the germline V gene. The CDR3 is made up of 15 amino acids. CDR3 coding DNA: TGCGCCAGCGGCCAAGGTCGTGGGGGGCACGCTGAAGCTTTCTTT. This encodes CASGQGRGGHAEAFF.